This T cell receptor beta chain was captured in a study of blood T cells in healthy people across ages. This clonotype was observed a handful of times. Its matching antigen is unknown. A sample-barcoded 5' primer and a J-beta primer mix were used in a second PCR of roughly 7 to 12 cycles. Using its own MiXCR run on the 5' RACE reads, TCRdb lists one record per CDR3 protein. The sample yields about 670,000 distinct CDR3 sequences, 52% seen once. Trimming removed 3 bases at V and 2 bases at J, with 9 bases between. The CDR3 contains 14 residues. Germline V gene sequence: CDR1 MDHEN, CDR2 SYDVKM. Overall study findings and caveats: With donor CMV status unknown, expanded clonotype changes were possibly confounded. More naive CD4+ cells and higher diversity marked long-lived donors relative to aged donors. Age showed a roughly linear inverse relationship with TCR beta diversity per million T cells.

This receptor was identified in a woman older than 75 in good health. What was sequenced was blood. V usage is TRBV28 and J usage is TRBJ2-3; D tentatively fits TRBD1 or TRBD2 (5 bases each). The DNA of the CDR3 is TGTGCCAGCAGTTTGGGGGTTCCCACAGATACGCAGTATTTT. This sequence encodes CASSLGVPTDTQYF.